A selection of T cell receptor beta chains follows, all from one sample in a study of shared clonotypes between healthy human individuals. Here immunoSEQ multiplex PCR was the method, and the copy in TCRdb shows in-frame clones only, minus some. The sample holds approximately 500,000 clones, 90% to 96% seen once. Sequenced input: naive CD4+ T cells sorted from blood. Every receptor here comes from a young woman in good health. The conserved cysteine and the conserved F or W are not part of the CDR3 here.

v_call: TRBV5-8; j_call: TRBJ2-3; cdr3_aa: ASSFTGPRGTDTQY
v_call: TRBV28; j_call: TRBJ2-4; cdr3_aa: ASKNGRAGNIQY
v_call: TRBV28; j_call: TRBJ2-7; cdr3_aa: ASSLTAPHEQY
v_call: TRBV19; j_call: TRBJ2-3; cdr3_aa: ASSIVNTDTQY
v_call: TRBV7-8; j_call: TRBJ2-5; cdr3_aa: ASSPWEETQY
v_call: TRBV30; j_call: TRBJ2-7; cdr3_aa: AWSVAYEQY
v_call: TRBV7-2; j_call: TRBJ2-2; cdr3_aa: ASTSWAGVVTGELF
v_call: TRBV2; j_call: TRBJ1-1; cdr3_aa: ASSPDGNTEAF
v_call: TRBV28; j_call: TRBJ2-3; cdr3_aa: ASSSPGWGDTQY
v_call: TRBV7-9; j_call: TRBJ1-4; cdr3_aa: ASSFQATPEEKLF
v_call: TRBV5-5; j_call: TRBJ2-1; cdr3_aa: ASFQGAGNGYNEQF
v_call: TRBV5-6; j_call: TRBJ2-1; cdr3_aa: ASNFRSGYNEQF
v_call: TRBV7-9; j_call: TRBJ1-4; cdr3_aa: ASSGGTGANEKLF
v_call: TRBV5-1; j_call: TRBJ2-6; cdr3_aa: ASSLSGTWSSGANVLT
v_call: TRBV7-9; j_call: TRBJ1-2; cdr3_aa: ASSTLTGGTNYGYT
v_call: TRBV28; j_call: TRBJ1-5; cdr3_aa: ASSLGRQARRNQPQH
v_call: TRBV6-1; j_call: TRBJ1-1; cdr3_aa: ASSENGGNTEAF
v_call: TRBV28; j_call: TRBJ2-7; cdr3_aa: ASSLYKKDRTYEQY
v_call: TRBV2; j_call: TRBJ2-1; cdr3_aa: ASSEVGWHNEQF
v_call: TRBV6-1; j_call: TRBJ1-5; cdr3_aa: ASRDLRRQLQH
v_call: TRBV9; j_call: TRBJ1-5; cdr3_aa: ASSVFAGGLDQPQH
v_call: TRBV28; j_call: TRBJ2-3; cdr3_aa: ASSLGGPDTQY
v_call: TRBV4-2; j_call: TRBJ1-6; cdr3_aa: ASSQDLLGNSPLH
v_call: TRBV11-2; j_call: TRBJ2-7; cdr3_aa: ASSLVPWSSYEQY
v_call: TRBV11-2; j_call: TRBJ2-1; cdr3_aa: ASSLALADYNEQF
v_call: TRBV20-1; j_call: TRBJ1-1; cdr3_aa: SAAEAF
v_call: TRBV10-2; j_call: TRBJ1-5; cdr3_aa: ASSFGDAWQPQH
v_call: TRBV6-5; j_call: TRBJ1-2; cdr3_aa: ASRDRGDDGYT
v_call: TRBV7-8; j_call: TRBJ1-2; cdr3_aa: ASSLALTSYGYT
v_call: TRBV10-3; j_call: TRBJ2-5; cdr3_aa: AISEFSGVQETQY
v_call: TRBV19; j_call: TRBJ1-1; cdr3_aa: ASSIGQGYTEAF
v_call: TRBV5-5; j_call: TRBJ2-7; cdr3_aa: ASRTPSARDFYEQY
v_call: TRBV6-1; j_call: TRBJ2-5; cdr3_aa: ASSEQGQETQY
v_call: TRBV28; j_call: TRBJ1-3; cdr3_aa: ASSWRAEGGNTIY
v_call: TRBV15; j_call: TRBJ1-3; cdr3_aa: ATSRDLGASAGGIY
v_call: TRBV29-1; j_call: TRBJ2-5; cdr3_aa: SVEDRRTGGSETQY
v_call: TRBV13; j_call: -; cdr3_aa: ASSTSTSGRTYEQY
v_call: TRBV9; j_call: -; cdr3_aa: ASSVGLAGDSYEQY
v_call: TRBV10-3; j_call: TRBJ2-5; cdr3_aa: AIGGSGETQY
v_call: TRBV19; j_call: TRBJ1-4; cdr3_aa: ASSSGTGRNEKLF
v_call: TRBV6-5; j_call: TRBJ1-5; cdr3_aa: ASSSGGGEYQPQH
v_call: TRBV27; j_call: TRBJ2-7; cdr3_aa: ASSSERASGGSPYEQY
v_call: TRBV5-4; j_call: TRBJ2-3; cdr3_aa: ASSFRLAGGSDTQY
v_call: TRBV27; j_call: TRBJ2-7; cdr3_aa: ASSSTSGTYEQY
v_call: TRBV6-1; j_call: TRBJ1-1; cdr3_aa: ASSEEWVRAGWNTEAF
v_call: TRBV28; j_call: TRBJ1-5; cdr3_aa: ASSPSMNNQPQH
v_call: TRBV20-1; j_call: TRBJ1-6; cdr3_aa: SASPLETLH
v_call: TRBV4-2; j_call: TRBJ1-1; cdr3_aa: ASSLVTNTEAF
v_call: TRBV5-1; j_call: TRBJ2-3; cdr3_aa: ASSLLVAGGTDTQY